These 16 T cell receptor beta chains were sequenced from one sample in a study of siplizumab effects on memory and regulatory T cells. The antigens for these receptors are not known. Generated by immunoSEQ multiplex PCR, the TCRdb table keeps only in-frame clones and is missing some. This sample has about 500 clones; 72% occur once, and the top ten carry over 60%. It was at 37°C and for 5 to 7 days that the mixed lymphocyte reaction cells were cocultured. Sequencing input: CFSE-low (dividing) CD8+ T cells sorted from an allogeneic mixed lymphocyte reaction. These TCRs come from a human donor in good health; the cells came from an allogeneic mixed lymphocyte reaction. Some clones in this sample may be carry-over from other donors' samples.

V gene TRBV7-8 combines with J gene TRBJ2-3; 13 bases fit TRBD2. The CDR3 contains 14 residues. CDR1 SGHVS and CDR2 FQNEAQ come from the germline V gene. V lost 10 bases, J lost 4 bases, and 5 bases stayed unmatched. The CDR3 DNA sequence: TGTGCCACGCAAGGACTAGCGGGAGCAGATACGCAGTATTTT. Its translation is CATQGLAGADTQYF.

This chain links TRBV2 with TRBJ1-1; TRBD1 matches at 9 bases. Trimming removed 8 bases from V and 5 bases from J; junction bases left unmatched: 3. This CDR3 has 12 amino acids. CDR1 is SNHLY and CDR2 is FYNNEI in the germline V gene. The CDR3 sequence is CASLGQGTEAFF. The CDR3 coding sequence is TGTGCCAGCCTAGGACAGGGGACTGAAGCTTTCTTT.

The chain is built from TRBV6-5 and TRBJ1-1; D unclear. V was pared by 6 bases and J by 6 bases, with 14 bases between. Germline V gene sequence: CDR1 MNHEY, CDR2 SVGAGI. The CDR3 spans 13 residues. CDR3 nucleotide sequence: TGTGCCAGCAGAAACAACGCAATGGCTGAAGCTTTCTTT. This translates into CASRNNAMAEAFF.

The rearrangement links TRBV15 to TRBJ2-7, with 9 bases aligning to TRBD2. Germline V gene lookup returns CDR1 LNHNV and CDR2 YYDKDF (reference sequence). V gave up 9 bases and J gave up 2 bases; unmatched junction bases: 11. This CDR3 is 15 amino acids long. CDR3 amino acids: CATQRAIAGAYEQYF. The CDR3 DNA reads TGTGCCACTCAGAGAGCGATAGCGGGGGCCTACGAGCAGTACTTC.

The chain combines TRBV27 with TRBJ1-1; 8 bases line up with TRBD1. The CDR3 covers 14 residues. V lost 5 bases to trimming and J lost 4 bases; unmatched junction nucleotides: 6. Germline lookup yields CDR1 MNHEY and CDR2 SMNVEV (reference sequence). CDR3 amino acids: CASSITGGLTEAFF. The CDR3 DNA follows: TGTGCCAGCAGTATAACAGGGGGACTCACTGAAGCTTTCTTT.

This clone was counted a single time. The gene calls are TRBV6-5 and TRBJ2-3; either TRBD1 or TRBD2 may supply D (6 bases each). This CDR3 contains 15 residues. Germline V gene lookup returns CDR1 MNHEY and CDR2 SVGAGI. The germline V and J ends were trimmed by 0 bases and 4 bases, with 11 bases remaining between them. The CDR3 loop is CASSYSSGAADTQYF. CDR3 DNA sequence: TGTGCCAGCAGTTACTCGTCGGGGGCGGCAGATACGCAGTATTTT.

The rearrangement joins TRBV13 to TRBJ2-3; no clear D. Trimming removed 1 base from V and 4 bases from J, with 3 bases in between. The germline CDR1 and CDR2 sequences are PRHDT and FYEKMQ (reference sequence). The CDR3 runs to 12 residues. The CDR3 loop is CASSLAADTQYF. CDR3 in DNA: TGTGCCAGCAGCTTAGCGGCAGATACGCAGTATTTT. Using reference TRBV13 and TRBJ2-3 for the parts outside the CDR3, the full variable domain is AAGVIQSPRHLIKEKRETATLKCYPIPRHDTVYWYQQGPGQDPQFLISFYEKMQSDKGSIPDRFSAQQFSDYHSELNMSSLELGDSALYFCASSLAADTQYFGPGTRLTVL.

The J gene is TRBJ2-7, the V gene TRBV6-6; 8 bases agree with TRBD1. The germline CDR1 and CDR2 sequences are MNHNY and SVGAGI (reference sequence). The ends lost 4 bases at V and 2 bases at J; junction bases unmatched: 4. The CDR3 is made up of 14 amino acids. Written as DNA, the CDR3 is TGTGCCAGCAGTTTTGGACAGGGCCCCTACGAGCAGTACTTC. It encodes CASSFGQGPYEQYF.

Here the CDR3 DNA reads TGCAGCGTTAATACAGTGTACCAAGAGACCCAGTACTTC. Its protein is CSVNTVYQETQYF. The rearrangement joins TRBV29-1 to TRBJ2-5; D remains unclear. V shed 5 bases and J shed 0 bases, with 10 bases lying between them. CDR3 length: 13 residues. Germline assignment: CDR1 SQVTM and CDR2 ANQGSEA.

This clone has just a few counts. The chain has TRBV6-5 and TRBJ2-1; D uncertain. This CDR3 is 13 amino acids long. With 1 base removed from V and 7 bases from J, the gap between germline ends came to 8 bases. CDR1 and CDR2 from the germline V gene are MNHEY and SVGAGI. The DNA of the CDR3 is TGTGCCAGCAGTTACTTAGAACGGAATGAGCAGTTCTTC. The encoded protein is CASSYLERNEQFF.

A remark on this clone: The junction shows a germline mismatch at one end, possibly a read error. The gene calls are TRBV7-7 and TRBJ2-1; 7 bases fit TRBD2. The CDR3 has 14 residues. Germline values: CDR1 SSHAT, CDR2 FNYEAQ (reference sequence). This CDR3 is CASSPLGREGEQFF. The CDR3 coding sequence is TGTGCTAGCAGTCCGCTGGGGAGGGAGGGTGAGCAGTTCTTC.

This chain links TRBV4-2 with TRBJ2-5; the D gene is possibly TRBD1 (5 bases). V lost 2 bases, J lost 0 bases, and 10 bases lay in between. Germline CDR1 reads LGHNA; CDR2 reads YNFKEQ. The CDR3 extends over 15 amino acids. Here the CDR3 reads CASSQRTGDQETQYF. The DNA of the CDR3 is TGTGCCAGCAGCCAACGTACAGGTGACCAAGAGACCCAGTACTTC.

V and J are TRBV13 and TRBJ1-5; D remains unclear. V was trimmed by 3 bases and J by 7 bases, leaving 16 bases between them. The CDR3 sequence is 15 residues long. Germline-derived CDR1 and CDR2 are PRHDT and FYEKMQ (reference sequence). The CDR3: CASSLTTASYQPQHF. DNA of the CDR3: TGTGCCAGCAGCTTGACTACAGCGAGTTACCAGCCCCAGCATTTT. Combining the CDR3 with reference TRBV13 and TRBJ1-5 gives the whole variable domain AAGVIQSPRHLIKEKRETATLKCYPIPRHDTVYWYQQGPGQDPQFLISFYEKMQSDKGSIPDRFSAQQFSDYHSELNMSSLELGDSALYFCASSLTTASYQPQHFGDGTRLSIL.

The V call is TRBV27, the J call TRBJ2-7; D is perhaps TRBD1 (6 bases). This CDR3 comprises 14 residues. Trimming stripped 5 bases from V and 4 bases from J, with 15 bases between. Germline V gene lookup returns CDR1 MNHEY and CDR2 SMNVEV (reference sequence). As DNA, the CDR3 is TGTGCCAGCAGTCCTACGACAGGTGGGTACGAGCAGTACTTC. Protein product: CASSPTTGGYEQYF.

The CDR3 loop is CASSLGQAIYGYTF. CDR3 nucleotide sequence: TGCGCCAGCAGCTTGGGGCAGGCCATCTATGGCTACACCTTC. This chain connects TRBV5-1 to TRBJ1-2; no definite D call. This CDR3 spans 14 amino acids. The V and J ends lost 0 bases and 4 bases respectively, with 10 bases between them. Germline values: CDR1 SGHRS, CDR2 YFSETQ.

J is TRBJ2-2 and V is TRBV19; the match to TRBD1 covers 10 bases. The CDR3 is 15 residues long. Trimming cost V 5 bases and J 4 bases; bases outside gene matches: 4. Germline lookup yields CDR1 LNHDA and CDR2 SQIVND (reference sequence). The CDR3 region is CASSRTGGGTGELFF. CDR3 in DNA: TGTGCCAGTAGTCGGACAGGGGGAGGCACCGGGGAGCTGTTTTTT.